These 18 T cell receptor beta chains came from one sample sequenced in a study of identical twins. TCRdb processed the 5' RACE reads anew with MiXCR; each CDR3 protein has one entry. Of 200,000 to 250,000 distinct CDR3 sequences in the sample, approximately 7% were seen once. This same sample was also part of a study on yellow fever vaccine responses in identical twins.

Sequenced input: memory (CD45RO+) T cells sorted from blood. All receptors come from a woman under 30 in good health.

Ten or more counts support this clonotype. The chain links TRBV20-1 to TRBJ2-5, with TRBD2 matching over 13 bases. Looked up from germline, CDR1 is DFQATT and CDR2 is SNEGSKA (reference sequence). With V trimmed by 6 bases and J by 5 bases, 9 bases remained unmatched. CDR3 length equals 15 residues. CDR3 amino acids: CSAKTSGGLGETQYF. In DNA, the CDR3 is TGCAGTGCGAAGACTAGCGGGGGGCTCGGGGAGACCCAGTACTTC.

This clonotype was counted a few times. V usage is TRBV4-1 and J usage is TRBJ1-1; 8 positions match TRBD1. The germline CDR1 and CDR2 sequences are MGHRA and YSYEKL. With V trimmed by 1 base and J by 11 bases, 6 bases remained unmatched. The length of the CDR3 is 13 residues. The CDR3 spells CASSQARTGRAFF. The CDR3 bases are TGCGCCAGCAGCCAAGCTAGGACAGGGCGGGCTTTCTTT.

This clonotype was found a few times. V and J are TRBV5-1 and TRBJ1-3; tentatively, D is TRBD1 (6 bases). This CDR3 has 17 residues. The germline CDR1 and CDR2 sequences are SGHRS and YFSETQ. The ends were cut back, 4 bases at V and 0 bases at J, with 17 bases in the middle. Here the CDR3 reads CASSQQGDRLSGNTIYF. As DNA, the CDR3 is TGCGCCAGCAGCCAACAGGGTGACAGACTCTCTGGAAACACCATATATTTT. The whole variable domain, remainder taken from reference TRBV5-1 and TRBJ1-3, is KAGVTQTPRYLIKTRGQQVTLSCSPISGHRSVSWYQQTPGQGLQFLFEYFSETQRNKGNFPGRFSGRQFSNSRSEMNVSTLELGDSALYLCASSQQGDRLSGNTIYFGEGSWLTVV.

This rearrangement joins TRBV12-5 to TRBJ2-1; D ambiguous. Between the trimmed V and J ends, which lost 1 base and 2 bases, there was a span of 9 bases. The CDR3 sequence is 15 residues long. Germline V gene lookup returns CDR1 LGHNT and CDR2 FRNRAP. CDR3 residues: CASGLGLLPYNEQFF. The CDR3, as DNA: TGTGCTAGTGGTTTGGGCCTACTCCCCTACAATGAGCAGTTCTTC.

This clonotype was recorded at least ten times. The chain couples TRBV6-2 or TRBV6-3 to TRBJ2-1; 7 bases are shared with TRBD2. V shed 5 bases, J shed 4 bases, and the junction held 11 bases outside the gene matches. In germline, CDR1 is MNHEY, CDR2 SVGEGT. The CDR3 totals 16 residues. This chain's CDR3 is CASSQTPSGLYNEQFF. CDR3 DNA sequence: TGTGCCAGCAGTCAGACCCCTAGCGGTCTATACAATGAGCAGTTCTTC.

This chain links TRBV20-1 with TRBJ2-3, with 15 bases matching TRBD2. From germline, CDR1 is DFQATT and CDR2 SNEGSKA (reference sequence). J gave up 6 bases and V 6 bases, and 10 bases lay outside the gene matches. The length of the CDR3 is 16 residues. This CDR3 reads CSAPPGTSGRRDTQYF. The CDR3 DNA reads TGCAGTGCACCGCCAGGGACTAGCGGGAGGAGGGATACGCAGTATTTT.

The V gene is TRBV3-1, the J gene TRBJ2-3; 10 bases are shared with TRBD2. This CDR3 is built from 20 residues. The J segment lost 2 bases and the V segment lost 1 base, leaving 15 bases of the junction unmatched. CDR1 is LGHDT and CDR2 is YNNKEL in the germline V gene (reference sequence). The CDR3 region has the DNA TGTGCCAGCAGCCAAGCGACTAGCGGGCACAACCTCCTGACCACAGATACGCAGTATTTT. This encodes CASSQATSGHNLLTTDTQYF.

In this sample, this clonotype turned up a few times. This rearrangement joins TRBV20-1 to TRBJ2-1; 11 positions agree with TRBD2. This CDR3 region has 14 residues. The germline V gene encodes CDR1 DFQATT and CDR2 SNEGSKA (reference sequence). Trimming removed 6 bases from V and 7 bases from J; junction bases left unmatched: 8. The CDR3 bases are TGCAGTGCACCGACTAGCGGGAAGAGGAATGAGCAGTTCTTC. Its protein is CSAPTSGKRNEQFF.

This clonotype was counted only a few times. The J gene is TRBJ2-3, the V gene TRBV23-1; the D is unclear. TRBV23-1 qualifies as an ORF whose function is uncertain. With 3 bases removed from V and 1 base from J, the gap between germline ends came to 11 bases. This CDR3 has 15 residues. DNA of the CDR3: TGCGCCAGCAGTCACTCGGTTGACGGCACAGATACGCAGTATTTT. Protein product: CASSHSVDGTDTQYF.

The sample holds many counts of this clonotype. V and J are TRBV4-2 and TRBJ2-1; TRBD2 might be the D (5 bases). V was shortened by 0 bases and J by 0 bases, with 18 bases between the two germline ends. Germline V gene data show CDR1 as LGHNA and CDR2 as YNFKEQ. The CDR3 length is 19 residues. CDR3 amino acids: CASSQDLVAAGSSYNEQFF. CDR3 DNA sequence: TGTGCCAGCAGCCAAGATCTAGTAGCCGCGGGCTCCTCCTACAATGAGCAGTTCTTC.

This clonotype was detected only a few times. The gene calls are TRBV9 and TRBJ2-1; TRBD2 aligns across 7 bases. The V gene's germline CDR1 is SGDLS and CDR2 YYNGEE. Unmatched junction bases numbered 10, after V lost 4 bases and J lost 0 bases. This CDR3 comprises 17 residues. The CDR3 nucleotides are TGTGCCAGCAGCCCGCATAGCGGGCCTGGCTCCTACAATGAGCAGTTCTTC. Residues: CASSPHSGPGSYNEQFF. The variable domain in full, with the rest retrieved from reference TRBV9 and TRBJ2-1, is DSGVTQTPKHLITATGQRVTLRCSPRSGDLSVYWYQQSLDQGLQFLIQYYNGEERAKGNILERFSAQQFPDLHSELNLSSLELGDSALYFCASSPHSGPGSYNEQFFGPGTRLTVL.

The CDR3 coding sequence is TGTGCCAGCTCACCACCTCTACGAGCGCCGCTGGGCGAGCAGTACTTC. It codes for CASSPPLRAPLGEQYF. This chain joins TRBV18 and TRBJ2-7; no reliable D call. Trimming pared 0 bases from V and 6 bases from J, leaving 18 bases between. The CDR3 covers 16 residues. Germline loops: CDR1 KGHSH, CDR2 LQKENI.

This clonotype was seen repeatedly, ten times or more. The V and J genes are TRBV7-3 and TRBJ2-2; D is uncertain. The CDR3 runs to 13 residues. Germline assignment: CDR1 SGHTA and CDR2 FQGTGA. Trimming left V 1 base short and J 4 bases short, with 4 bases between. The CDR3: CASSLSSTGELFF. CDR3 coding DNA: TGTGCCAGCAGCTTAAGTAGCACCGGGGAGCTGTTTTTT.

This clonotype came up many times. V usage is TRBV7-3 and J usage is TRBJ2-1; D remains unclear. There are 12 residues in the CDR3. The germline gives CDR1 SGHTA, CDR2 FQGTGA. The V end lost 5 bases, the J end lost 6 bases, and 8 bases lay between the germline ends. In DNA form, the CDR3 reads TGTGCCAGCAGCGGCTATAGCAATGAGCAGTTCTTC. Its translation: CASSGYSNEQFF.

This clonotype came up many times. V and J are TRBV29-1 and TRBJ1-1; D unclear. Deletions cut 5 bases from V and 1 base from J, with 8 bases between. Germline V gene sequence: CDR1 SQVTM, CDR2 ANQGSEA. This CDR3 comprises 12 residues. CDR3 residues: CSVRDSNTEAFF. DNA for the CDR3: TGCAGCGTTCGGGATTCGAACACTGAAGCTTTCTTT.

This clonotype was seen many times. This chain uses TRBV3-1 with TRBJ2-7, with D hard to call. V was cut by 3 bases and J by 1 base, with 10 bases left in between. The CDR3 is made up of 14 amino acids. Germline-derived CDR1 and CDR2 are LGHDT and YNNKEL (reference sequence). CDR3 coding DNA: TGTGCCAGCAGCCAGCATACTGGTTCCTACGAGCAGTACTTC. This translates into CASSQHTGSYEQYF.

There are a few counts of this clonotype. The rearrangement uses TRBV14 and TRBJ2-7; D possibly corresponds to TRBD2 (5 bases). Germline values: CDR1 SGHDN, CDR2 FVKESK. This CDR3 has 12 residues. V gave up 0 bases and J gave up 11 bases, with 11 bases separating them. CDR3 in DNA: TGTGCCAGCAGCCAAGAGAGGGCCACGAAGTACTTC. This sequence encodes CASSQERATKYF.

The chain uses TRBV20-1 and TRBJ2-1; maybe TRBD2 (7 bases). The V gene's germline CDR1 is DFQATT and CDR2 SNEGSKA (reference sequence). Trimming took off 1 base at V and 4 bases at J, with 14 bases between the two ends. There are 15 residues in the CDR3. CDR3 sequence (DNA): TGCAGTGCTAGAGGTCACAGGGAGGGTTACAATGAGCAGTTCTTC. Amino acid sequence: CSARGHREGYNEQFF.